This record covers a single TCR beta chain. Only in-frame clones appear in the TCRdb table, and some are missing; sequencing was by immunoSEQ multiplex PCR. This table holds some 47,000 clones, about four fifths found once. This sample stems from a study of OX40 agonist ivuxolimab in advanced cancers. Study information: A partial response was reached by three patients: one with hepatocellular carcinoma and two with cutaneous melanoma.

V dropped 6 bases and J dropped 3; count of bases not matched to a gene: 3. Germline V gene lookup returns CDR1 MNHNS and CDR2 SASEGT. This CDR3 spans 13 amino acids. This receptor was taken from an adult with an advanced solid tumor such as melanoma, head and neck, liver or kidney cancer. J is TRBJ2-7 and V is TRBV6-1, with 9 bases matching TRBD2. The sequencing used CD4+ or CD8+ T cells sorted from blood, collected in a trial of the OX40 agonist ivuxolimab. The CDR3 sequence is CASRASGNYEQYF. CDR3 DNA sequence: TGTGCCAGCAGGGCTAGCGGGAACTACGAGCAGTACTTC.